The clone carrying this T cell receptor beta chain was recorded many times. These data belong to a study of early T cells in non-severe SARS-CoV-2 infection. Overall study context: The chains were unpaired, and the sequenced material was bulk RNA from unsorted whole blood.

A single record per CDR3 protein comes from TCRdb applying MiXCR to the 5' RACE reads. Of more than 45,000 distinct CDR3 sequences in the sample, 13% were seen once. The CDR3 contains 15 residues. The germline V gene has CDR1 SGHTA and CDR2 FQGNSA. Between the trimmed V and J ends, which lost 3 bases and 0 bases, there was a span of 8 bases. The V call is TRBV7-2, the J call TRBJ2-2; D is unresolved. Sequences were obtained from whole blood. This sequence originates from an adult who was a healthcare worker with PCR-confirmed SARS-CoV-2 infection or an uninfected control (not recorded which). CDR3 bases: TGTGCCAGCAGCTTGTACACAACGAACACCGGGGAGCTGTTTTTT. Residues: CASSLYTTNTGELFF.